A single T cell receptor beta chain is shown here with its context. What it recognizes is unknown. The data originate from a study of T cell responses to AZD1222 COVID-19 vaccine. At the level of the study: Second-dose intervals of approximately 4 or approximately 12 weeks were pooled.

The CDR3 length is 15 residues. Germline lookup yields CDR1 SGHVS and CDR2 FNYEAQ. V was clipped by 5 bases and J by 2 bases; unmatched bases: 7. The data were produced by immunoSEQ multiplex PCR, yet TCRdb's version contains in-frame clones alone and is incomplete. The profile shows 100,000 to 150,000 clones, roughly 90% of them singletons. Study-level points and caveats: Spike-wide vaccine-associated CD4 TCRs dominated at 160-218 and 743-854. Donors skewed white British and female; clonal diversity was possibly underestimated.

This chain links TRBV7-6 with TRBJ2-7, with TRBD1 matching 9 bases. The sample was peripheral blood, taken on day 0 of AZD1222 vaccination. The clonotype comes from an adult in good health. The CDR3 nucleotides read TGTGCCAGCAGCGCAGGACAGGGGTCACCCTACGAGCAGTACTTC. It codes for CASSAGQGSPYEQYF.